The sequence of this TCR beta chain was determined in a study of OX40 agonist ivuxolimab in advanced cancers. Study-wide results and limits: There was clonal expansion of CD4+ and CD8+ blood T cells by week 6 at 0.1 to 3.0 mg/kg.

The table came from immunoSEQ multiplex PCR; TCRdb's copy has only in-frame clones and leaves some out. The table lists 100,000 or so clones, about 96% of them singletons. Remarks on this clone: Its antigen is as yet unknown.

This CDR3 has 15 residues. The V end was cut by 0 bases, the J end by 0 bases, with 9 bases between. CDR1 and CDR2 from the germline V gene are SGHRS and YFSETQ. V is TRBV5-1 and J is TRBJ1-2; tentatively, D is TRBD1 (5 bases). This clonotype was obtained from an adult with an advanced solid tumor such as melanoma, head and neck, liver or kidney cancer. Material: CD4+ or CD8+ T cells sorted from blood, obtained in a trial of the OX40 agonist ivuxolimab. As DNA, the CDR3 is TGCGCCAGCAGCTTGGAGACAGAAGCTAACTATGGCTACACCTTC. It encodes CASSLETEANYGYTF.